The entry that follows covers one T cell receptor beta chain sequence. Study processing details: Amplification of reference gene primers provided the estimated nucleated cell counts. Method: immunoSEQ multiplex PCR; TCRdb's copy keeps in-frame clones and lacks some. V, J and clone size derive from that table, while D and trimming were established from the DNA sequence. The sample carries some 300,000 clones, under 90% recorded once. This record belongs to a study of blood T cell repertoires in COVID-19. About the research overall: Italy, Spain and the United States were the sources of the convalescent and acute COVID-19 samples.

The CDR3 has 14 residues. Germline CDR1 reads SGHRS; CDR2 reads YFSETQ. V lost 1 base and J 9 bases, leaving 14 bases between the germline ends. This receptor was taken from a woman aged 50 to 60 who had been exposed to COVID-19. Sequenced input: PBMCs or T cells enriched from blood (not recorded which). The chain employs TRBV5-1 and TRBJ2-1, with D hard to call. CDR3 protein: CASSLQSPLREQFF. The CDR3 bases are TGCGCCAGCAGCTTGCAGTCACCCCTTCGTGAGCAGTTCTTC. Looking up the rest from reference TRBV5-1 and TRBJ2-1 gives the full variable domain: KAGVTQTPRYLIKTRGQQVTLSCSPISGHRSVSWYQQTPGQGLQFLFEYFSETQRNKGNFPGRFSGRQFSNSRSEMNVSTLELGDSALYLCASSLQSPLREQFFGPGTRLTVL.